This passage covers 24 T cell receptor beta chains from one sample sequenced in a study of blood T cell repertoires in COVID-19. The repertoire was sequenced with immunoSEQ multiplex PCR; TCRdb's copy has only in-frame clones and lacks some. The sample shows a few hundred thousand clones, around 84% of them seen only once. Sequences were obtained from peripheral blood. These receptors were taken from a human donor in a cohort sampled during active COVID-19.

Worth noting for this clone: Other nucleotide sequences from this sample produce the same CDR3. V usage is TRBV5-1 and J usage is TRBJ2-7, with D possibly matching TRBD1 (6 bases). The germline V gene encodes CDR1 SGHRS and CDR2 YFSETQ. The V and J ends lost 3 bases and 3 bases respectively, with 7 bases between them. CDR3 length: 12 residues. Here the CDR3 reads CASSSTGYEQYF. The CDR3 DNA follows: TGCGCCAGCAGCTCGACAGGCTACGAGCAGTACTTC.

As regards this clone: Germline and junction disagree at one end, which may indicate a read error. The sample holds other DNA sequences that translate to the same CDR3. The rearrangement joins TRBV29-1 to TRBJ1-3; no reliable D call. CDR1 is SQVTM and CDR2 is ANQGSEA in the germline V gene. The CDR3 length is 13 residues. CDR3 DNA sequence: TGCAGTGTTGAAGCAAACTCTGGAAACACCATATATTTT. It translates to CSVEANSGNTIYF.

The chain has TRBV9 and TRBJ2-3, with 14 bases identical to TRBD2. V dropped 4 bases and J dropped 2; count of bases not matched to a gene: 3. CDR3 length: 16 amino acids. Germline V gene sequence: CDR1 SGDLS, CDR2 YYNGEE. CDR3 residues: CASSKTSGRATDTQYF. CDR3 DNA sequence: TGTGCCAGCAGCAAGACTAGCGGGAGGGCCACAGATACGCAGTATTTT.

The genes are TRBV10-3 and TRBJ2-7; 8 bases are a match to TRBD1. CDR3 length equals 14 residues. J lost 2 bases, V lost 6 bases, and 6 bases had no gene match. Germline-derived CDR1 and CDR2 are ENHRY and SYGVKD. CDR3 sequence (DNA): TGTGCCATCAGCCACCGGGACAGGACCTACGAGCAGTACTTC. Its protein is CAISHRDRTYEQYF.

This clone was seen only once. V usage is TRBV28 and J usage is TRBJ1-2; 10 positions agree with TRBD1. With 6 bases clipped from V and 4 bases from J, the junction kept 5 bases outside the gene matches. The CDR3 runs 14 residues. CDR1 is MDHEN, CDR2 SYDVKM, per germline. CDR3: CASRLGQGGYGYTF. Written as DNA, the CDR3 is TGTGCCAGCAGATTAGGACAGGGGGGCTATGGCTACACCTTC.

V is TRBV4-2 and J is TRBJ2-7; D perhaps matches TRBD2 (6 bases). The CDR3 consists of 16 residues. Per the germline V gene, CDR1 is LGHNA and CDR2 is YNFKEQ. V shed 0 bases and J shed 6 bases, with 18 bases lying between them. The CDR3 bases are TGTGCCAGCAGCCAAGATAAGAATTCGGGACTTTTCGAGCAGTACTTC. Translated: CASSQDKNSGLFEQYF.

CDR3 protein: CASGLVLNTGELFF. DNA of the CDR3: TGTGCTAGTGGTTTGGTATTAAACACCGGGGAGCTGTTTTTT. The J gene is TRBJ2-2, the V gene TRBV12-5; D uncertain. Germline CDR1 and CDR2: LGHNT and FRNRAP. V was pared by 0 bases and J by 2 bases, with 4 bases between. CDR3 length: 14 residues.

The J gene is TRBJ2-7, the V gene TRBV15, with 7 nucleotides matching TRBD2. The V segment lost 1 base and the J segment 7 bases; nucleotides outside the gene matches: 10. The CDR3 consists of 15 residues. The germline gives CDR1 LNHNV, CDR2 YYDKDF (reference sequence). DNA for the CDR3: TGTGCCACCAGCAGAGTTTCCTCACTAGCGCGGGAGCAGTACTTC. Translating it yields CATSRVSSLAREQYF.

J is TRBJ1-2 and V is TRBV28; 7 bases are shared with TRBD1. V gave up 4 bases and J gave up 2 bases; unmatched junction bases: 7. CDR1 and CDR2 from the germline V gene are MDHEN and SYDVKM. CDR3 length: 15 residues. The CDR3 region is CASSSRTGANYGYTF. The CDR3 nucleotides read TGTGCCAGCAGTTCCCGCACAGGGGCCAACTATGGCTACACCTTC.

The V and J genes are TRBV7-9 and TRBJ1-2, with TRBD1 matching over 8 bases. In germline, CDR1 is SEHNR, CDR2 FQNEAQ (reference sequence). After removal of 5 bases from V and 8 bases from J, the junction contained 7 bases not matched to a gene. The CDR3 sequence is 13 residues long. The CDR3 sequence: CASSPQGAVGYTF. Written as DNA, the CDR3 is TGTGCCAGCAGCCCGCAGGGGGCGGTCGGCTACACCTTC.

The chain couples TRBV4-1 to TRBJ2-1; TRBD2 agrees at 8 bases. This CDR3 contains 15 residues. Trimming cost V 4 bases and J 8 bases; bases outside gene matches: 10. The germline V gene encodes CDR1 MGHRA and CDR2 YSYEKL. In DNA, the CDR3 is TGCGCCAGCAGCCCTCTAGGACTAGCAGGGGATGAGCAGTTCTTC. Encoded protein: CASSPLGLAGDEQFF.

The chain uses TRBV18 and TRBJ2-7; a weak D match, TRBD2 (5 bases). The CDR3 spans 13 residues. The germline V gene has CDR1 KGHSH and CDR2 LQKENI. Trimming shortened V by 9 bases and J by 3 bases, and 15 bases separated the two germline ends. For the CDR3, the DNA is TGTGCCAGTTCCCCCTCAAGCGGCTACGAGCAGTACTTC. Translation gives CASSPSSGYEQYF.

V gene TRBV5-1 combines with J gene TRBJ2-7; a weak D match, TRBD1 (5 bases). The CDR3 covers 13 residues. Deletions cut 1 base from V and 2 bases from J, with 7 bases between. In germline, CDR1 is SGHRS, CDR2 YFSETQ. Here the CDR3 reads CASSLMDTYEQYF. In nucleotides, the CDR3 is TGCGCCAGCAGCTTGATGGACACCTACGAGCAGTACTTC.

This sequence joins TRBV5-1 and TRBJ1-6; D is possibly TRBD1 (6 bases). Trimming pared 2 bases from V and 7 bases from J, leaving 10 bases between. The germline V gene has CDR1 SGHRS and CDR2 YFSETQ. The CDR3 loop spans 14 amino acids. The CDR3 sequence: CASSLWTENSPLHF. The CDR3 DNA reads TGCGCCAGCAGCTTATGGACAGAAAATTCACCCCTCCACTTT.

As concerns this clone: The junction departs from the called germline gene at one end, perhaps through a read error. The chain uses TRBV13 and TRBJ1-1; 9 nucleotides line up with TRBD1. The length of the CDR3 is 13 residues. Germline CDR1 is PRHDT and CDR2 is FYEKMQ (reference sequence). CDR3 DNA: TGTGCCAGCAGCAACCGGGACAGGGAAGACTACGGGTTT. As protein: CASSNRDREDYGF.

As for this clone: Other DNA sequences in the same sample also yield this CDR3. This rearrangement joins TRBV5-1 to TRBJ2-1, with a tentative D call TRBD2 (6 bases). Germline CDR1 SGHRS, CDR2 YFSETQ. Trimming stripped 4 bases from V and 9 bases from J, with 8 bases between. This CDR3 comprises 11 residues. CDR3 nucleotide sequence: TGCGCCAGCAGCCTGGGAGGTGAGCAGTTCTTC. Translated, it gives CASSLGGEQFF.

This clone was seen more than once but under ten times. This chain connects TRBV18 to TRBJ1-3; 8 positions match TRBD1. This CDR3 contains 19 residues. J gave up 3 bases and V 2 bases, and 15 bases lay outside the gene matches. Per the germline V gene, CDR1 is KGHSH and CDR2 is LQKENI. This CDR3 is CASSPFHPPAGGLGNTIYF. CDR3 coding DNA: TGTGCCAGCTCACCATTCCACCCGCCGGCAGGGGGCCTTGGAAACACCATATATTTT.

This chain joins TRBV19 and TRBJ2-7, with TRBD1 matching over 7 bases. The CDR3 has 15 amino acids. Trimming at V came to 5 bases and at J to 2 bases, leaving 9 bases not matched to a gene. The germline V gene has CDR1 LNHDA and CDR2 SQIVND (reference sequence). CDR3 sequence: CASSLSPGQPYEQYF. The CDR3, as DNA: TGTGCCAGTAGTCTCAGTCCGGGACAGCCCTACGAGCAGTACTTC.

This clone was picked up one time. The V and J genes are TRBV7-8 and TRBJ1-5; 9 bases match TRBD1. V shed 5 bases, J shed 4 bases, and the junction held 6 bases outside the gene matches. The CDR3 runs to 15 residues. CDR1 SGHVS and CDR2 FQNEAQ come from the germline V gene. CDR3 sequence reads: CASSPGTGRNQPQHF. The CDR3, as DNA: TGTGCCAGCAGCCCCGGGACAGGGAGGAATCAGCCCCAGCATTTT.

The V gene is TRBV4-1, the J gene TRBJ1-2, with D perhaps TRBD1 (6 bases). The ends were cut back, 0 bases at V and 5 bases at J, with 13 bases in the middle. The length of the CDR3 is 15 residues. Germline V CDR1 and CDR2: MGHRA, YSYEKL. The CDR3 here is CASSQDLRGGYGYTF. The CDR3 nucleotides read TGCGCCAGCAGCCAAGATCTGAGAGGGGGTTATGGCTACACCTTC.

This chain connects TRBV27 to TRBJ2-5, with TRBD2 matching 11 bases. The CDR3 is 18 amino acids. With 1 base clipped from V and 1 base from J, the junction kept 8 bases outside the gene matches. Germline assignment: CDR1 MNHEY and CDR2 SMNVEV (reference sequence). CDR3 region: CASSLWVSSGRPQETQYF. The CDR3 DNA sequence: TGTGCCAGCAGTTTATGGGTTTCTAGCGGGAGGCCCCAAGAGACCCAGTACTTC.

This clone was picked up many times. This chain joins TRBV2 and TRBJ2-1, with 8 bases matching TRBD1. The CDR3 is made up of 14 amino acids. The V gene's germline CDR1 is SNHLY and CDR2 FYNNEI. V was clipped by 7 bases and J by 6 bases; unmatched bases: 8. CDR3 in amino acids: CASIPDRVANEQFF. The CDR3 DNA reads as TGTGCCAGCATTCCGGACAGGGTGGCCAATGAGCAGTTCTTC.

The genes are TRBV19 and TRBJ2-3, with D possibly being TRBD2 (6 bases). The CDR3 spans 15 residues. The germline CDR1 and CDR2 sequences are LNHDA and SQIVND (reference sequence). Trimming took off 7 bases at V and 0 bases at J, with 14 bases between the two ends. The CDR3 DNA is TGTGCCAGTATGGAGGGACTTCTTAGCACAGATACGCAGTATTTT. Its translation is CASMEGLLSTDTQYF.

The rearrangement uses TRBV28 and TRBJ2-3, with a tentative D call TRBD1 (5 bases). The CDR3 is made up of 15 amino acids. Germline V gene sequence: CDR1 MDHEN, CDR2 SYDVKM. The germline V and J ends were trimmed by 1 base and 3 bases, with 11 bases remaining between them. CDR3 nucleotide sequence: TGTGCCAGCAGTTTATTTTGGGCAGGGACAGATACGCAGTATTTT. This sequence encodes CASSLFWAGTDTQYF. The variable domain in full, completed from reference TRBV28 and TRBJ2-3, reads DVKVTQSSRYLVKRTGEKVFLECVQDMDHENMFWYRQDPGLGLRLIYFSYDVKMKEKGDIPEGYSVSREKKERFSLILESASTNQTSMYLCASSLFWAGTDTQYFGPGTRLTVL.